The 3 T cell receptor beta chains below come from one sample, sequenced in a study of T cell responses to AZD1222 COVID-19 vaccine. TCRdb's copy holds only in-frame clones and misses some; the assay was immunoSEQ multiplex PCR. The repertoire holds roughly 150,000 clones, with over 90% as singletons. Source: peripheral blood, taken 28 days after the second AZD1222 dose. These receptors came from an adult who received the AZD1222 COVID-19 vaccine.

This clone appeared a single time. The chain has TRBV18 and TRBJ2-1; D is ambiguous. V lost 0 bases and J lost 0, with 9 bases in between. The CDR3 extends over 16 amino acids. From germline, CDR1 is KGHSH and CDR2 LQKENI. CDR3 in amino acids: CASSPPGTRSYNEQFF. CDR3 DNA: TGTGCCAGCTCACCACCGGGCACACGCTCCTACAATGAGCAGTTCTTC.

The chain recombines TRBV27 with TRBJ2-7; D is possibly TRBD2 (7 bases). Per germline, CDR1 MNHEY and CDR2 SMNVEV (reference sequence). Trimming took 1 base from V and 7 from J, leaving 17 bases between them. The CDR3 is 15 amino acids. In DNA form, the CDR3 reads TGTGCCAGCAGTTTATGGGGTAAAGGGGGAGGGGAGCAGTACTTC. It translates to CASSLWGKGGGEQYF.

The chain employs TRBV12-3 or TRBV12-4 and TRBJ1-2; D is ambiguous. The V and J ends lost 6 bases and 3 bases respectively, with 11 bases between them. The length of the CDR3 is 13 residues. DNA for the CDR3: TGTGCCAGCAGAAAAGGGTGGTACTATGGCTACACCTTC. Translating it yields CASRKGWYYGYTF.